A single sample is the source of the 30 T cell receptor beta chains below, sequenced in a study of metastatic and nonmetastatic thyroid tumors. Patients had received no treatment of any kind before thyroid surgery. TCRdb called clones again from the PCR reads with MiXCR. Of 13,000 or so clones in the sample, approximately 27% were seen once. The material sequenced was tumor tissue. These receptors were collected from a female donor with papillary thyroid cancer or a benign thyroid nodule (not recorded which). Some clones in this sample may be carry-over from other donors' samples.

This clone was seen repeatedly, ten times or more. The CDR3 DNA follows: TGTGCCAGCAGCCCGGACAACCTTTACAATGAGCAGTTCTTC. This gives the protein CASSPDNLYNEQFF. V gene TRBV12-3 or TRBV12-4 combines with J gene TRBJ2-1; perhaps TRBD1 as D (5 bases). The ends were cut back, 6 bases at V and 4 bases at J, with 13 bases in the middle. The CDR3 spans 14 residues.

This clone was counted at least ten times. This chain links TRBV3-1 with TRBJ2-5; 12 nucleotides align to TRBD2. Germline V lookup: CDR1 LGHDT, CDR2 YNNKEL (reference sequence). There are 16 residues in the CDR3. Trimming at V came to 3 bases and at J to 5 bases, leaving 7 bases not matched to a gene. CDR3: CASSHSLAGGRETQYF. The CDR3 coding sequence is TGTGCCAGCAGCCACTCTCTAGCGGGGGGGCGGGAGACCCAGTACTTC.

The V call is TRBV30, the J call TRBJ1-2; D uncertain. Germline V lookup: CDR1 GTSNPN, CDR2 SVGIG (reference sequence). The V and J ends lost 0 bases and 4 bases respectively, with 18 bases between them. This CDR3 has 16 amino acids. In DNA, the CDR3 is TGTGCCTGGAGTGTACCCTTCCAAAAACAGTTCTATGGCTACACCTTC. It specifies CAWSVPFQKQFYGYTF.

In this sample, this clone turned up many times. The rearrangement joins TRBV29-1 to TRBJ1-5, with unresolved D. Germline values: CDR1 SQVTM, CDR2 ANQGSEA. V gave up 1 base and J gave up 6 bases, with 10 bases separating them. The CDR3 totals 13 residues. The DNA for the CDR3 is TGCAGCGTTGAAGTGGTGACGGGTCAGCCCCAGCATTTT. Translating it yields CSVEVVTGQPQHF.

This clone is a singleton in its sample. The gene calls are TRBV7-8 and TRBJ1-2; 10 positions match TRBD1. The ends lost 4 bases at V and 2 bases at J; junction bases unmatched: 13. CDR1 and CDR2 from the germline V gene are SGHVS and FQNEAQ. The CDR3 covers 18 residues. The CDR3 sequence is CASSSAPGQGRMNYGYTF. Here the CDR3 DNA reads TGTGCCAGCAGCTCGGCGCCGGGACAGGGGCGAATGAACTATGGCTACACCTTC.

This clone came up a few times. This rearrangement joins TRBV27 to TRBJ2-7; D is undetermined. The CDR3 has 13 residues. The V end lost 5 bases, the J end lost 0 bases, and 8 bases lay between the germline ends. Germline V gene data show CDR1 as MNHEY and CDR2 as SMNVEV (reference sequence). The CDR3 protein is CASSAWSSYEQYF. For the CDR3, the DNA is TGTGCCAGCAGTGCCTGGAGCTCCTACGAGCAGTACTTC.

This clone was observed many times. This chain joins TRBV4-2 and TRBJ2-3; the match to TRBD1 covers 9 bases. The ends lost 4 bases at V and 3 bases at J; junction bases unmatched: 2. The CDR3 has 14 amino acids. CDR1 LGHNA and CDR2 YNFKEQ come from the germline V gene. CDR3 sequence reads: CASSPGQGTDTQYF. DNA for the CDR3: TGTGCCAGCAGCCCGGGACAGGGAACAGATACGCAGTATTTT.

In DNA, the CDR3 is TGCAGCGTTGCGACGGAGGGACTAGTATTGTTCAATGAGCAGTTCTTC. It yields the protein CSVATEGLVLFNEQFF. The chain joins TRBV29-1 to TRBJ2-1; 8 bases map to TRBD2. Per germline, CDR1 SQVTM and CDR2 ANQGSEA. V lost 4 bases and J lost 6; bases outside the gene matches: 14. The CDR3 covers 16 residues.

This clone showed up just a few times. Since a much larger clone is just one base distant, this may be a read error. This same CDR3 is encoded by further DNA sequences in the sample. The chain has TRBV7-9 and TRBJ1-1; no reliable D call. CDR3 size: 12 residues. In germline, CDR1 is SEHNR, CDR2 FQNEAQ (reference sequence). The V gene lost 5 bases and the J gene lost 6 bases, with 10 bases spanning the gap. CDR3 nucleotide sequence: TGTGCCAGCAGCCCGGGTGGCGCTGAAGCTTTCTTT. Encoded protein: CASSPGGAEAFF.

This clone turned up a few times. The V and J genes are TRBV25-1 and TRBJ2-7; a weak D match, TRBD2 (6 bases). CDR3 size: 15 residues. Germline V lookup: CDR1 MGHDK, CDR2 SYGVNS. V was trimmed by 7 bases and J by 0 bases, leaving 16 bases between them. Here the CDR3 reads CASTQKGGSSYEQYF. In nucleotides, the CDR3 is TGTGCCAGCACCCAGAAGGGAGGCAGCTCCTACGAGCAGTACTTC.

This clone was seen repeatedly, ten times or more. The V gene is TRBV19, the J gene TRBJ2-2; no firm D call. There are 14 residues in the CDR3. CDR1 LNHDA and CDR2 SQIVND come from the germline V gene (reference sequence). V gave up 7 bases and J gave up 1 base, with 10 bases separating them. DNA of the CDR3: TGTGCCAGTAATACCGGAAGGAACACCGGGGAGCTGTTTTTT. This sequence encodes CASNTGRNTGELFF.

A few counts support this clone. The V gene is TRBV19, the J gene TRBJ2-1; unclear D gene. Germline CDR1 and CDR2: LNHDA and SQIVND (reference sequence). Trimming removed 5 bases from V and 7 bases from J, with 12 bases in between. This CDR3 has 13 residues. The DNA for the CDR3 is TGTGCCAGTAGTTTCGTTGCATGGAATGAGCAGTTCTTC. This encodes CASSFVAWNEQFF. The variable domain in full, completed from reference TRBV19 and TRBJ2-1, reads DGGITQSPKYLFRKEGQNVTLSCEQNLNHDAMYWYRQDPGQGLRLIYYSQIVNDFQKGDIAEGYSVSREKKESFPLTVTSAQKNPTAFYLCASSFVAWNEQFFGPGTRLTVL.

This clone was detected many times. This sequence joins TRBV6-1 and TRBJ2-5; TRBD1 agrees at 8 bases. This CDR3 region has 15 residues. The V gene end was trimmed by 5 bases and the J gene end by 5 bases; junction bases not matched to a gene: 10. Germline V gives CDR1 MNHNS, CDR2 SASEGT. The CDR3 protein is CASSFMDRAGETQYF. Written as DNA, the CDR3 is TGTGCCAGCAGTTTCATGGACAGGGCCGGGGAGACCCAGTACTTC.

The table lists this clone with many counts. One base away lies a much larger clone, so this may be a sequencing read error. This chain uses TRBV29-1 with TRBJ1-3, with 7 positions matching TRBD1. The CDR3 has 14 amino acids. Germline CDR1 SQVTM, CDR2 ANQGSEA. The CDR3 sequence: CRAQGTDSGNTIYF. The DNA for the CDR3 is TGCCGCGCGCAAGGGACAGACTCTGGAAACACCATATATTTT.

CDR3 protein: CARLFLRDYEQYF. CDR3 sequence (DNA): TGTGCCCGCCTTTTTTTGCGGGACTACGAGCAGTACTTC. The genes are TRBV30 and TRBJ2-7; perhaps TRBD2 as D (6 bases). Germline V gene sequence: CDR1 GTSNPN, CDR2 SVGIG (reference sequence). The CDR3 runs to 13 residues. V was cut by 8 bases and J by 3 bases, with 17 bases left in between.

This chain joins TRBV6-5 and TRBJ2-7, with D perhaps matching TRBD1 (8 bases). CDR3 size: 13 residues. V was clipped by 4 bases and J by 6 bases, with 13 bases between them. In germline, CDR1 is MNHEY, CDR2 SVGAGI. CDR3 loop: CASSLDREGEQYF. CDR3 DNA sequence: TGTGCCAGCAGTTTGGACAGGGAGGGCGAGCAGTACTTC.

This clone was recorded many times. The J gene is TRBJ1-1, the V gene TRBV4-1; D uncertain. The V and J ends lost 4 bases and 3 bases respectively, with 15 bases between them. Germline CDR1 is MGHRA and CDR2 is YSYEKL. The CDR3 covers 15 residues. The CDR3 here is CASSPRPEEYTEAFF. The CDR3, as DNA: TGCGCCAGCAGCCCGAGGCCGGAAGAGTACACTGAAGCTTTCTTT.

The gene calls are TRBV3-1 and TRBJ1-1; D not certain. Per germline, CDR1 LGHDT and CDR2 YNNKEL (reference sequence). Trimming left V 0 bases short and J 2 bases short, with 10 bases between. This CDR3 has 15 amino acids. The CDR3 loop is CASSQEGSVNTEAFF. The DNA of the CDR3 is TGTGCCAGCAGCCAAGAGGGATCGGTTAACACTGAAGCTTTCTTT. Drawing the rest from reference TRBV3-1 and TRBJ1-1, the complete variable domain is DTAVSQTPKYLVTQMGNDKSIKCEQNLGHDTMYWYKQDSKKFLKIMFSYNNKELIINETVPNRFSPKSPDKAHLNLHINSLELGDSAVYFCASSQEGSVNTEAFFGQGTRLTVV.

This clone is termed medium-sized (0.01 to 0.1%). V usage is TRBV19 and J usage is TRBJ1-2, with D perhaps matching TRBD1 (5 bases). The V gene's germline CDR1 is LNHDA and CDR2 SQIVND (reference sequence). V lost 6 bases and J lost 7, with 18 bases in between. CDR3 size: 14 residues. The CDR3 DNA reads TGTGCCAGTAGCCCCAACCGGGACCAAACTGGCTACACCTTC. Amino acid sequence: CASSPNRDQTGYTF.

This clone has more than one count but fewer than ten. The rearrangement uses TRBV6-6 and TRBJ2-7; the match to TRBD1 covers 8 bases. Germline V gene sequence: CDR1 MNHNY, CDR2 SVGAGI (reference sequence). Losses at the gene ends were 1 base for V and 0 bases for J; bases not matched to a gene: 5. The CDR3 loop spans 16 amino acids. CDR3 sequence reads: CASSYYQGASSYEQYF. In DNA form, the CDR3 reads TGTGCCAGCAGTTACTACCAGGGGGCCAGCTCCTACGAGCAGTACTTC.

The J gene is TRBJ1-1, the V gene TRBV6-1; 7 bases fit TRBD1. Trimming cost V 2 bases and J 5 bases; bases outside gene matches: 11. CDR3 length: 16 amino acids. In germline, CDR1 is MNHNS, CDR2 SASEGT. The CDR3 sequence: CASSELQGVYRTEAFF. The CDR3 DNA reads TGTGCCAGCAGTGAATTGCAGGGGGTTTATCGGACTGAAGCTTTCTTT.

For this clone: Compared with germline, one end of the junction differs, possibly owing to a read error. The genes are TRBV19 and TRBJ2-7, with D perhaps matching TRBD1 (5 bases). Germline V gene sequence: CDR1 LNHDA, CDR2 SQIVND (reference sequence). The CDR3 is 16 amino acids. Written as DNA, the CDR3 is TGTGTCAGTAGTAGGGCCTGGGGCCGCCGGGCCTACGAGCAGTACTTC. Translated: CVSSRAWGRRAYEQYF.

V gene TRBV20-1 combines with J gene TRBJ1-5, with D perhaps matching TRBD1 (5 bases). Germline CDR1 DFQATT, CDR2 SNEGSKA (reference sequence). Trimming removed 6 bases from V and 3 bases from J, with 15 bases in between. The CDR3 is 14 residues long. The CDR3 bases are TGCAGTGCCACGGGACGGAAACTCAATCAGCCCCAGCATTTT. This sequence encodes CSATGRKLNQPQHF.

This clone was detected many times. V usage is TRBV20-1 and J usage is TRBJ2-7; possibly TRBD2 for D (5 bases). The germline V and J ends were trimmed by 3 bases and 1 base, with 7 bases remaining between them. The CDR3 runs to 12 residues. Germline V lookup: CDR1 DFQATT, CDR2 SNEGSKA (reference sequence). This chain's CDR3 is CSASRESYEQYF. CDR3 bases: TGCAGTGCTAGTCGGGAATCCTACGAGCAGTACTTC.

This clone was found a few times. The junction and the germline gene differ at one end; a read error may be behind it. The V and J genes are TRBV28 and TRBJ2-7, with D unresolved. From germline, CDR1 is MDHEN and CDR2 SYDVKM. The CDR3 length is 15 residues. The CDR3 DNA reads as TGTGCCAGCAGTTTAGGTGGCGGTATCTCCTACGATCAGTACTTC. This gives the protein CASSLGGGISYDQYF.

The V and J genes are TRBV19 and TRBJ1-1; D is ambiguous. Trimming took 3 bases from V and 1 from J, leaving 6 bases between them. Germline V gene lookup returns CDR1 LNHDA and CDR2 SQIVND (reference sequence). This CDR3 has 13 residues. This CDR3 is CASSISENTEAFF. DNA for the CDR3: TGTGCCAGTAGTATTAGCGAGAACACTGAAGCTTTCTTT.

This clone is judged medium-sized (0.01 to 0.1%). The chain uses TRBV28 and TRBJ1-2; D is unresolved. The length of the CDR3 is 12 residues. The germline V gene encodes CDR1 MDHEN and CDR2 SYDVKM. Trimming removed 3 bases at V and 8 bases at J, with 10 bases between. As DNA, the CDR3 is TGTGCCAGCAGTTTGTCGGGGAGCGGCTACACCTTC. It translates to CASSLSGSGYTF.

This clone came up a few times. The chain couples TRBV6-2 or TRBV6-3 to TRBJ2-7; D unresolved. CDR1 and CDR2 from the germline V gene are MNHEY and SVGEGT. Trimming stripped 0 bases from V and 2 bases from J, with 5 bases between. The CDR3 is made up of 13 amino acids. The CDR3 DNA is TGTGCCAGCAGTTACTCAGGGCCCTACGAGCAGTACTTC. It translates to CASSYSGPYEQYF.

Concerning this clone: Its ends do not fully match the called genes, so a read error is possible. The V gene is TRBV11-3, the J gene TRBJ2-7, with 7 nucleotides matching TRBD1. CDR1 SGHNT and CDR2 YENEEA come from the germline V gene. The CDR3 contains 14 residues. The CDR3 nucleotides read TGTGCCAACAGCCTCCGTGACAGGGCCTACGAGCAGTACTTC. Amino acid sequence: CANSLRDRAYEQYF. The complete variable domain, with remaining parts taken from reference TRBV11-3 and TRBJ2-7, reads EAGVVQSPRYKIIEKKQPVAFWCNPISGHNTLYWYLQNLGQGPELLIRYENEEAVDDSQLPKDRFSAERLKGVDSTLKIQPAELGDSAVYLCANSLRDRAYEQYFGPGTRLTVT.

This clone was counted many times. The genes are TRBV5-4 and TRBJ1-2, with D uncertain. Trimming took off 0 bases at V and 8 bases at J, with 14 bases between the two ends. The CDR3 extends over 14 amino acids. Germline CDR1 and CDR2: SGHNT and YYREEE (reference sequence). The CDR3 nucleotides read TGTGCCAGCAGCTTGGTTGGGGTTCCGATGGGCTACACCTTC. It translates to CASSLVGVPMGYTF.